Below, one TCR beta chain is given with its context. The J segment lost 6 bases and the V segment lost 3 bases, leaving 15 bases of the junction unmatched. The germline CDR1 and CDR2 sequences are SGDLS and YYNGEE. CDR3 length equals 18 residues. The source of the sample is a study of cytomegalovirus exposure and HLA in healthy donors. The PCR was carried out with 60 Vbeta primers and 13 Jbeta primers. Sequencing used immunoSEQ multiplex PCR; TCRdb keeps in-frame clones, though not all of them. Of roughly 120,000 clones listed, around 79% are singletons. The material sequenced was PBMCs. The chain carries TRBV9 and TRBJ2-2, with 9 bases lining up with TRBD2. The TCR originated in a woman aged 30 to 39 in good health and CMV-seropositive. The CDR3 nucleotides read TGTGCCAGCAGCGCACGGGGGGGAGCGGGGGGTTTCGCCGGGGAGCTGTTTTTT. Protein sequence: CASSARGGAGGFAGELFF.